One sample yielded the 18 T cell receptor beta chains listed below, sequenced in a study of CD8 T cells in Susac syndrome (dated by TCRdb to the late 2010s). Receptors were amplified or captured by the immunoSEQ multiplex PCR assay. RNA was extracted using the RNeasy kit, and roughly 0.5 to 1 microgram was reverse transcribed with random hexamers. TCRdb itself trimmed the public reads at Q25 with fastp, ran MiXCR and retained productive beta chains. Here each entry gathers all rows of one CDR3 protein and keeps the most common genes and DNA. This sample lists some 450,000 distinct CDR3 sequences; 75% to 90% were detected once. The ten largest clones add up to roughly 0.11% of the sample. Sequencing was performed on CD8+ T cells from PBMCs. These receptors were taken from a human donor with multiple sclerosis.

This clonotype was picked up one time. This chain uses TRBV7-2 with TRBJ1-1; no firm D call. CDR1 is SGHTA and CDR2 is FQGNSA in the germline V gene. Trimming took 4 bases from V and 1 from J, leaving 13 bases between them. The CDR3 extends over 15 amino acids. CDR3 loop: CASSYLRTRNTEAFF. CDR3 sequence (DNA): TGTGCCAGCAGCTACCTCAGGACTAGGAACACTGAAGCTTTCTTT.

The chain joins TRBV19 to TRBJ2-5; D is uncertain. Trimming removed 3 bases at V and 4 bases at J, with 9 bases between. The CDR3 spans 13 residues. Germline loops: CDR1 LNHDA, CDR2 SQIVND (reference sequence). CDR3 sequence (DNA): TGTGCCAGTAGTATGGTCCTAGTAGAGACCCAGTACTTC. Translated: CASSMVLVETQYF.

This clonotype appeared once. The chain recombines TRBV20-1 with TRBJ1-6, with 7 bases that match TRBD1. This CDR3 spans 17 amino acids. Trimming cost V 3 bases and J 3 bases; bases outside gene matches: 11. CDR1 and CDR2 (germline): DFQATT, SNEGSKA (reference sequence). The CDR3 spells CSARADRELNYNSPLHF. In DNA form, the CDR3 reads TGCAGTGCTAGGGCCGACAGGGAATTAAACTATAATTCACCCCTCCACTTT.

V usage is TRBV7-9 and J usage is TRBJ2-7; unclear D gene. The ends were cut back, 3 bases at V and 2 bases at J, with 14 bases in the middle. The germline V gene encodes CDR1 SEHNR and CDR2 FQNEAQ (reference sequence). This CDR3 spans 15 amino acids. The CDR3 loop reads CASSFLDGGTYEQYF. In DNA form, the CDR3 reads TGTGCCAGCAGCTTTTTGGATGGTGGGACCTACGAGCAGTACTTC.

CDR3 nucleotide sequence: TGTGCCAGCAGCCGCAGGGAAGAGGGCCCAGATACGCAGTATTTT. Its protein is CASSRREEGPDTQYF. This rearrangement joins TRBV2 to TRBJ2-3; D is tentatively TRBD1 or TRBD2 (5 bases each). In germline, CDR1 is SNHLY, CDR2 FYNNEI. Deletions cut 6 bases from V and 4 bases from J, with 17 bases between. This CDR3 has 15 residues.

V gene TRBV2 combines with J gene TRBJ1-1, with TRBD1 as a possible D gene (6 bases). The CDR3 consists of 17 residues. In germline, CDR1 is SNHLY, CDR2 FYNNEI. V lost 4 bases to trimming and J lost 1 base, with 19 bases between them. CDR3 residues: CASSVGGGPPTNTEAFF. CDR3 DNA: TGTGCCAGCAGTGTCGGTGGGGGGCCCCCTACGAACACTGAAGCTTTCTTT.

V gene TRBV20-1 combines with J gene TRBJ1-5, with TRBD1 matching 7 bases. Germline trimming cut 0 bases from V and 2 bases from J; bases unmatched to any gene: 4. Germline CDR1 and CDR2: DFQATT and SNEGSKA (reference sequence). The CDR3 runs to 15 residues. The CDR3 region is CSARERGGGNQPQHF. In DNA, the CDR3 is TGCAGTGCTAGAGAGAGAGGGGGCGGCAATCAGCCCCAGCATTTT.

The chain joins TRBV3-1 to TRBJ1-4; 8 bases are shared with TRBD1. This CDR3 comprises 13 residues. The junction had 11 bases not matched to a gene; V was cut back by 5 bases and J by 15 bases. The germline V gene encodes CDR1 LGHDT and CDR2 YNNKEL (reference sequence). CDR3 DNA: TGTGCCAGCAGCGCGACAGGGGCCCCGGGAGTGTTTTTT. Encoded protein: CASSATGAPGVFF. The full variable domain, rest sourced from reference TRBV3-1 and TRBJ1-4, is DTAVSQTPKYLVTQMGNDKSIKCEQNLGHDTMYWYKQDSKKFLKIMFSYNNKELIINETVPNRFSPKSPDKAHLNLHINSLELGDSAVYFCASSATGAPGVFFGSGTQLSVL.

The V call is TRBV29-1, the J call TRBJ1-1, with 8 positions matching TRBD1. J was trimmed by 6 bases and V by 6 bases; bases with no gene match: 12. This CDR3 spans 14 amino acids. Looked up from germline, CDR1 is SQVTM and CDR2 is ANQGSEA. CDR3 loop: CSVPMGPGGSEAFF. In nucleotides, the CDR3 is TGCAGCGTCCCAATGGGGCCAGGGGGCTCTGAAGCTTTCTTT.

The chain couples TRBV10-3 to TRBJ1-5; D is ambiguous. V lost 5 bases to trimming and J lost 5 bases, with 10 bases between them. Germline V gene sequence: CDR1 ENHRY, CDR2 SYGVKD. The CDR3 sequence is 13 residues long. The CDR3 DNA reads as TGTGCCATCAGTTCTCAGGAAGATCAGCCCCAGCATTTT. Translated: CAISSQEDQPQHF.

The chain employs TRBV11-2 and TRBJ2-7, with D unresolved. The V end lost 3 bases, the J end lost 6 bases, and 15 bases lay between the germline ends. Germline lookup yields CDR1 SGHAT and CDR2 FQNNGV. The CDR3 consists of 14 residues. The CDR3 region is CASSFPGRQLEQYF. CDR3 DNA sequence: TGTGCCAGCAGCTTCCCCGGGCGCCAACTCGAGCAGTACTTC.

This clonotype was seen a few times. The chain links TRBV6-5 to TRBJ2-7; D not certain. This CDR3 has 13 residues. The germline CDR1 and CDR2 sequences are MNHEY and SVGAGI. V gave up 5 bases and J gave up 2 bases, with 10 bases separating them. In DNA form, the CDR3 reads TGTGCCAGCAGTCTGCAAGAAACCTACGAGCAGTACTTC. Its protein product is CASSLQETYEQYF.

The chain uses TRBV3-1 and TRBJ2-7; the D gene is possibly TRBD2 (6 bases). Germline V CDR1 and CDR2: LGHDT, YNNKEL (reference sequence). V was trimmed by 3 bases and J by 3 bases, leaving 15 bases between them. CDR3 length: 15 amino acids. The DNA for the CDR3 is TGTGCCAGCAGCCACCTTCAGGCGGGGCACTACGAGCAGTACTTC. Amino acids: CASSHLQAGHYEQYF.

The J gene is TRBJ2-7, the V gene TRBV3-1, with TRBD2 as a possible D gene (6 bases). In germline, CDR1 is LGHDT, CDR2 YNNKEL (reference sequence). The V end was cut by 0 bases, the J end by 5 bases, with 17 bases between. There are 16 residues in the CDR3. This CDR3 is CASSQDRADYSDEQYF. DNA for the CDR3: TGTGCCAGCAGCCAAGATAGAGCGGACTACAGCGACGAGCAGTACTTC.

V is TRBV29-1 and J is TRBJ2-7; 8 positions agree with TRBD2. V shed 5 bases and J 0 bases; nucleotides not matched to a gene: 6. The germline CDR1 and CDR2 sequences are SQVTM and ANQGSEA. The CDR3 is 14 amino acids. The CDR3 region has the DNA TGCAGCGTTCCCGGGGGGGGAAACTCCTACGAGCAGTACTTC. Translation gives CSVPGGGNSYEQYF.

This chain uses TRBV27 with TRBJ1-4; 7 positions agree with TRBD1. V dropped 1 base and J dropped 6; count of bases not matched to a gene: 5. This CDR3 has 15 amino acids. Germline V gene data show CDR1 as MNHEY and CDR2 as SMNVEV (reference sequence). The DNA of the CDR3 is TGTGCCAGCAGTTTATATGGGACAGAGGATGAAAAACTGTTTTTT. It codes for CASSLYGTEDEKLFF.

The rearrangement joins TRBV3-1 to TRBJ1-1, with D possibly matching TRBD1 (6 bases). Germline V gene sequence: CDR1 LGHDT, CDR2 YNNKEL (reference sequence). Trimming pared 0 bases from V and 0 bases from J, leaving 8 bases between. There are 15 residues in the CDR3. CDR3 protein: CASSQEGHVNTEAFF. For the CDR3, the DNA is TGTGCCAGCAGCCAAGAGGGACACGTGAACACTGAAGCTTTCTTT.

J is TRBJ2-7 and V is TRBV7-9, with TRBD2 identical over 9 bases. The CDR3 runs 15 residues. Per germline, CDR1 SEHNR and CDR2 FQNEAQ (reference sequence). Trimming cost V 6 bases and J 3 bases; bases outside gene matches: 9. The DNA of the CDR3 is TGTGCCAGCAGGGGACCGACTAGCGGCTACTACGAGCAGTACTTC. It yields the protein CASRGPTSGYYEQYF.